This T cell receptor beta chain was identified during a study of cytomegalovirus exposure and HLA in healthy donors. Despite likely unrecorded immune exposures, the donors were nominally healthy at the time of sampling. Primers included in the PCR were 60 Vbeta and 13 Jbeta primers. Assay: immunoSEQ multiplex PCR; the TCRdb copy retains only in-frame clones and omits some. The profile shows around 170,000 clones, 60% to 85% of them singletons. In its sample, this clone was seen once. Its antigen remains unknown. General study findings and limits: An analysis done earlier found most TCR beta V segments productive about 87% or about 30% of the time. The only immune exposure information that was available was CMV serostatus.

Germline V lookup: CDR1 SNHLY, CDR2 FYNNEI. Deletions cut 5 bases from V and 0 bases from J, with 7 bases between. The CDR3 contains 13 residues. The sequencing input was PBMCs. The clonotype originates from a man aged 40-49 years in good health and CMV-seronegative. J is TRBJ2-5 and V is TRBV2, with D possibly matching TRBD2 (5 bases). For the CDR3, the DNA is TGTGCCAGCAGTAGGACTCACCAAGAGACCCAGTACTTC. Translated, it gives CASSRTHQETQYF.